This record concerns one T cell receptor beta chain sequence. This record belongs to a study of blood T cell repertoires in COVID-19. Original data processing: Amplification of reference gene primers was used by the study to estimate nucleated cell counts. Assay used: immunoSEQ multiplex PCR; TCRdb lists only in-frame clones, some missing. The DNA was the basis for D and trimming; V, J and clone size are from that table. The profile covers a few hundred thousand clones, with 70% to 90% appearing a single time and 4.1% taken by the ten largest. The germline V gene has CDR1 SGHTA and CDR2 FQGNSA. After removal of 1 base from V and 3 bases from J, the junction contained 9 bases not matched to a gene. The CDR3 length is 16 residues.

This receptor was identified in a woman between 45 and 60 years old with active or convalescent COVID-19. The sequenced material came from peripheral blood. The rearrangement links TRBV7-2 to TRBJ2-7, with 7 positions matching TRBD1. CDR3 sequence: CASSLESGPGGYEQYF. The CDR3 DNA reads as TGTGCCAGCAGCTTAGAGTCTGGCCCAGGGGGCTACGAGCAGTACTTC.